What follows are 23 T cell receptor beta chains derived from one specimen sequenced in a study of blood T cell repertoires in COVID-19 (dated by TCRdb to 2018 to 2020). Receptors were amplified or captured by the immunoSEQ multiplex PCR assay. TCRdb mirrors the immuneACCESS table, restricted to in-frame sequences. Some clones are absent from its copies; in checked studies, under half trace to an unresolved V gene, and the reason for the others is unknown. This sample comprises under 300,000 clones, 65% to 90% of them detected only once. Approximately 2.3% of the sample belongs to the ten largest clones. The sample consisted of peripheral blood. Source of these receptors: a man aged 35 to 55 who had recovered from COVID-19.

The genes are TRBV5-5 and TRBJ1-1; D remains ambiguous. Trimming cost V 4 bases and J 1 base, with 11 bases left between them. Germline CDR1 SGHKS, CDR2 YYEKEE (reference sequence). The length of the CDR3 is 14 residues. The CDR3 reads CASSGRGQNTEAFF. CDR3 sequence (DNA): TGTGCCAGCAGCGGGCGGGGTCAGAACACTGAAGCTTTCTTT. The variable domain in full, completed from reference TRBV5-5 and TRBJ1-1, reads DAGVTQSPTHLIKTRGQQVTLRCSPISGHKSVSWYQQVLGQGPQFIFQYYEKEERGRGNFPDRFSARQFPNYSSELNVNALLLGDSALYLCASSGRGQNTEAFFGQGTRLTVV.

The CDR3 nucleotides read TGCGCCAGCAGCTTGGTGGCAGTTAACTATGGCTACACCTTC. Protein sequence: CASSLVAVNYGYTF. The J gene is TRBJ1-2, the V gene TRBV5-1; D gene unclear. With 0 bases removed from V and 1 base from J, the gap between germline ends came to 7 bases. Per germline, CDR1 SGHRS and CDR2 YFSETQ. This CDR3 has 14 residues. Full variable domain (remainder filled in from reference TRBV5-1 and TRBJ1-2): KAGVTQTPRYLIKTRGQQVTLSCSPISGHRSVSWYQQTPGQGLQFLFEYFSETQRNKGNFPGRFSGRQFSNSRSEMNVSTLELGDSALYLCASSLVAVNYGYTFGSGTRLTVV.

This rearrangement joins TRBV30 to TRBJ1-2; 8 bases are a match to TRBD1. Germline CDR1 is GTSNPN and CDR2 is SVGIG (reference sequence). Unmatched junction bases numbered 11, after V lost 2 bases and J lost 0 bases. CDR3 size: 17 residues. This CDR3 is CAWSPGGQGPTNYGYTF. CDR3 nucleotide sequence: TGTGCCTGGAGTCCGGGAGGACAGGGACCTACTAACTATGGCTACACCTTC. The variable domain in full, completed from reference TRBV30 and TRBJ1-2, reads SQTIHQWPATLVQPVGSPLSLECTVEGTSNPNLYWYRQAAGRGLQLLFYSVGIGQISSEVPQNLSASRPQDRQFILSSKKLLLSDSGFYLCAWSPGGQGPTNYGYTFGSGTRLTVV.

This clone was seen a single time. V is TRBV5-6 and J is TRBJ1-4, with TRBD1 matching 7 bases. Trimming at V came to 3 bases and at J to 7 bases, leaving 6 bases not matched to a gene. This CDR3 spans 14 amino acids. Germline V gives CDR1 SGHDT, CDR2 YYEEEE. Here the CDR3 reads CASSSPYRGEKLFF. In DNA form, the CDR3 reads TGTGCCAGCAGCTCTCCATACAGGGGTGAAAAACTGTTTTTT.

V and J are TRBV4-1 and TRBJ2-1; perhaps TRBD2 as D (6 bases). The germline V gene has CDR1 MGHRA and CDR2 YSYEKL. V was shortened by 0 bases and J by 8 bases, with 14 bases between the two germline ends. The CDR3 sequence is 15 residues long. CDR3: CASSQDATRGYEQFF. The CDR3 region has the DNA TGCGCCAGCAGCCAAGATGCGACTAGGGGTTATGAGCAGTTCTTC.

The chain uses TRBV19 and TRBJ2-1; D perhaps matches TRBD2 (5 bases). The germline CDR1 and CDR2 sequences are LNHDA and SQIVND (reference sequence). With 0 bases removed from V and 13 bases from J, the gap between germline ends came to 13 bases. The CDR3 has 13 amino acids. The CDR3 protein is CASSIERAGGQFF. The CDR3 DNA reads as TGTGCCAGTAGTATAGAAAGGGCGGGCGGTCAGTTCTTC.

The chain is built from TRBV7-2 and TRBJ1-1; 11 nucleotides agree with TRBD1. Germline values: CDR1 SGHTA, CDR2 FQGNSA. Trimming took 6 bases from V and 4 from J; bases not matched to a gene: 10. This CDR3 is 16 amino acids long. CDR3 amino acids: CASSRGQGAWGTEAFF. Here the CDR3 DNA reads TGTGCCAGCAGTCGTGGACAGGGGGCTTGGGGCACTGAAGCTTTCTTT.

The chain uses TRBV4-3 and TRBJ2-1, with 8 bases fitting TRBD2. Looked up from germline, CDR1 is LGHNA and CDR2 is YSLEER. Unmatched junction bases numbered 8, after V lost 0 bases and J lost 4 bases. The CDR3 contains 17 residues. CDR3 DNA sequence: TGCGCCAGCAGCCAAGATCTGGGGACTAGACCGTACAATGAGCAGTTCTTC. Protein product: CASSQDLGTRPYNEQFF.

This chain links TRBV27 with TRBJ1-6; 7 bases are shared with TRBD1. J lost 8 bases, V lost 6 bases, and 13 bases had no gene match. The CDR3 runs to 16 residues. CDR1 and CDR2 (germline): MNHEY, SMNVEV (reference sequence). The CDR3 DNA is TGTGCCAGCAGGGGGCAGGGGGTTTGGGGGCATTCACCCCTCCACTTT. It translates to CASRGQGVWGHSPLHF.

This clone was detected only once. The chain uses TRBV4-3 and TRBJ1-2; D is uncertain. The germline CDR1 and CDR2 sequences are LGHNA and YSLEER. Between the trimmed V and J ends, which lost 3 bases and 6 bases, there was a span of 17 bases. CDR3 length: 15 amino acids. The DNA for the CDR3 is TGCGCCAGCAGCCAGTCTAGCCGGAGGATGAATGGCTACACCTTC. Amino acids: CASSQSSRRMNGYTF.

The CDR3 bases are TGTGCCAGCAGCCCCCCCCGAGCGGGGGCTCAAGAGACCCAGTACTTC. Translated: CASSPPRAGAQETQYF. The chain links TRBV7-6 to TRBJ2-5; 8 bases are shared with TRBD2. CDR3 length equals 16 residues. Germline trimming cut 5 bases from V and 2 bases from J; bases unmatched to any gene: 10. Germline V gene data show CDR1 as SGHVS and CDR2 as FNYEAQ.

The rearrangement uses TRBV7-9 and TRBJ2-5, with a possible D match to TRBD2 (5 bases). The CDR3 covers 16 residues. Germline-derived CDR1 and CDR2 are SEHNR and FQNEAQ (reference sequence). V shed 3 bases and J shed 2 bases, with 16 bases lying between them. The CDR3 reads CASSLEVRFSQETQYF. The CDR3 DNA sequence: TGTGCCAGCAGCTTGGAGGTACGCTTTTCTCAAGAGACCCAGTACTTC. Full variable domain (missing parts from reference TRBV7-9 and TRBJ2-5): DTGVSQNPRHKITKRGQNVTFRCDPISEHNRLYWYRQTLGQGPEFLTYFQNEAQLEKSRLLSDRFSAERPKGSFSTLEIQRTEQGDSAMYLCASSLEVRFSQETQYFGPGTRLLVL.

The J gene is TRBJ2-7, the V gene TRBV9, with 11 bases identical to TRBD2. V trimming: 5 bases; J trimming: 6 bases; junction bases outside the gene matches: 10. CDR3 length equals 15 residues. CDR1 and CDR2 from the germline V gene are SGDLS and YYNGEE. The CDR3 region has the DNA TGTGCCAGCAGTGGAGCTAGCGGGAGGATTGGCGAGCAGTACTTC. Translating it yields CASSGASGRIGEQYF.

The CDR3 bases are TGTGCCAGCAGCGCTGGACACAGCACCGGGGAGCTGTTTTTT. Protein sequence: CASSAGHSTGELFF. V and J are TRBV9 and TRBJ2-2; perhaps TRBD1 as D (5 bases). With 3 bases removed from V and 4 bases from J, the gap between germline ends came to 10 bases. Germline-derived CDR1 and CDR2 are SGDLS and YYNGEE. The CDR3 loop spans 14 amino acids. Variable domain in full (rest from reference TRBV9 and TRBJ2-2): DSGVTQTPKHLITATGQRVTLRCSPRSGDLSVYWYQQSLDQGLQFLIQYYNGEERAKGNILERFSAQQFPDLHSELNLSSLELGDSALYFCASSAGHSTGELFFGEGSRLTVL.

Only a few counts were recorded for this clone. This chain uses TRBV12-3 or TRBV12-4 with TRBJ1-5; D uncertain. The CDR3 runs to 13 residues. V was pared by 6 bases and J by 4 bases, with 10 bases between. The CDR3 here is CASSLASNQPQHF. CDR3 coding DNA: TGTGCCAGCAGCCTAGCCTCTAATCAGCCCCAGCATTTT.

The chain combines TRBV30 with TRBJ2-7; D is perhaps TRBD1 (6 bases). Germline V gives CDR1 GTSNPN, CDR2 SVGIG (reference sequence). The CDR3 runs 15 residues. Trimming shortened V by 0 bases and J by 1 base, and 13 bases separated the two germline ends. The CDR3 spells CAWSVPGAKSYEQYF. CDR3 coding DNA: TGTGCCTGGAGTGTCCCAGGGGCTAAATCCTACGAGCAGTACTTC.

The V gene is TRBV7-8, the J gene TRBJ2-7; 11 nucleotides match TRBD2. Germline CDR1 reads SGHVS; CDR2 reads FQNEAQ. This CDR3 has 16 residues. J was trimmed by 1 base and V by 5 bases; bases with no gene match: 7. DNA of the CDR3: TGTGCCAGCAGCCACCGACTAGCGGGATCGTCCTACGAGCAGTACTTC. Amino acid sequence: CASSHRLAGSSYEQYF.

The V and J genes are TRBV5-5 and TRBJ2-7; the match to TRBD2 covers 7 bases. V shed 4 bases and J 4 bases; nucleotides not matched to a gene: 11. Germline V CDR1 and CDR2: SGHKS, YYEKEE (reference sequence). The CDR3 is 15 residues long. The CDR3 sequence is CASSRGRAILYEQYF. CDR3 sequence (DNA): TGTGCCAGCAGCCGAGGGAGGGCCATTTTGTACGAGCAGTACTTC.

This rearrangement joins TRBV5-5 to TRBJ1-4, with a tentative D call TRBD1 (6 bases). Germline V gives CDR1 SGHKS, CDR2 YYEKEE (reference sequence). CDR3 size: 14 residues. Trimming removed 0 bases at V and 8 bases at J, with 11 bases between. CDR3 sequence reads: CASSLDRVTEKLFF. The DNA of the CDR3 is TGTGCCAGCAGCTTGGACAGGGTCACGGAAAAACTGTTTTTT.

The genes are TRBV19 and TRBJ1-4; D is undetermined. Trimming took off 5 bases at V and 3 bases at J, with 13 bases between the two ends. Germline V lookup: CDR1 LNHDA, CDR2 SQIVND (reference sequence). This CDR3 is 15 amino acids long. CDR3 nucleotides: TGTGCCAGTAGTGCCCTGTTGGAGGCTAATGAAAAACTGTTTTTT. It translates to CASSALLEANEKLFF.

V is TRBV9 and J is TRBJ2-5; 9 bases map to TRBD2. This CDR3 contains 16 residues. In germline, CDR1 is SGDLS, CDR2 YYNGEE. The V segment lost 3 bases and the J segment 1 base; nucleotides outside the gene matches: 7. CDR3: CASSGILAGGQETQYF. The CDR3 bases are TGTGCCAGCAGCGGAATACTAGCGGGTGGCCAAGAGACCCAGTACTTC. The full variable domain, completed using reference TRBV9 and TRBJ2-5, is DSGVTQTPKHLITATGQRVTLRCSPRSGDLSVYWYQQSLDQGLQFLIQYYNGEERAKGNILERFSAQQFPDLHSELNLSSLELGDSALYFCASSGILAGGQETQYFGPGTRLLVL.

The V gene is TRBV30, the J gene TRBJ1-6; D is unclear. The V gene lost 2 bases and the J gene lost 7 bases, with 6 bases spanning the gap. The CDR3 covers 12 residues. CDR1 and CDR2 from the germline V gene are GTSNPN and SVGIG (reference sequence). The CDR3 DNA follows: TGTGCCTGGAGTCCGGAGAATTCACCCCTCCACTTT. Its protein is CAWSPENSPLHF. Using reference TRBV30 and TRBJ1-6 for the parts outside the CDR3, the full variable domain is SQTIHQWPATLVQPVGSPLSLECTVEGTSNPNLYWYRQAAGRGLQLLFYSVGIGQISSEVPQNLSASRPQDRQFILSSKKLLLSDSGFYLCAWSPENSPLHFGNGTRLTVT.

Written as DNA, the CDR3 is TGTGCCAGCAGCCTCAGGACATCGAAGGAATATGGCTACACCTTC. It encodes CASSLRTSKEYGYTF. This chain connects TRBV7-9 to TRBJ1-2, with D tentatively TRBD1 (5 bases). This CDR3 is built from 15 residues. The V end lost 5 bases, the J end lost 5 bases, and 18 bases lay between the germline ends. Germline V gene data show CDR1 as SEHNR and CDR2 as FQNEAQ (reference sequence).